Sequencing of this T cell receptor beta chain was carried out in a study of blood T cell repertoires in COVID-19. In the study overall: Donors in the United States, Italy and Spain gave samples during acute or convalescent COVID-19. T cells, B-cell-depleted T cells, or PBMCs provided the cDNA or gDNA that served as material.

In germline, CDR1 is SGHRS, CDR2 YFSETQ. V was pared by 4 bases and J by 8 bases, with 14 bases of the junction left unmatched. This CDR3 has 15 amino acids. Repertoires were generated with immunoSEQ multiplex PCR, while TCRdb's copy carries only in-frame clones and drops some. Among 40,000 or so clones listed, around 88% were seen once. The receptor comes from a human donor in a cohort sampled during active COVID-19. V usage is TRBV5-1 and J usage is TRBJ1-2; 7 bases are shared with TRBD1. The sample was peripheral blood. The CDR3 sequence is CASSPQDRTLWGYTF. The CDR3 bases are TGCGCCAGCAGCCCACAGGACAGGACCCTTTGGGGCTACACCTTC.